Here is one T cell receptor (beta chain) with its context. Authors' methods: Quantification of nucleated cells was approximated via reference gene primer amplification. Method: immunoSEQ multiplex PCR; TCRdb's copy keeps in-frame clones and lacks some. D and trimming come from the DNA, and the V and J calls and clone size come from that table. Here the sample spans around 170,000 clones, about four fifths being singletons. V lost 1 base and J lost 8; bases outside the gene matches: 10. The germline CDR1 and CDR2 sequences are SGHDT and YYEEEE. This CDR3 comprises 16 residues. This specimen comes from a study of blood T cell repertoires in COVID-19. Overall study: COVID-19 samples collected from the United States, Italy and Spain covered acute and convalescent phases. T cells, B-cell-depleted T cells, or PBMCs supplied cDNA or gDNA.

J is TRBJ1-4 and V is TRBV5-6; the match to TRBD1 covers 8 bases. This clonotype was sampled from a man younger than 35 with active or convalescent COVID-19. The sequenced material came from peripheral blood. The chain's CDR3 is CASSLKLAGGSEKLFF. The CDR3 DNA reads TGTGCCAGCAGCTTGAAATTGGCAGGGGGCAGCGAAAAACTGTTTTTT.